This record covers a single TCR beta chain. These data originate in a study of blood T cell repertoires in COVID-19. Background on the study: The United States, Italy and Spain were the sources of the acute and convalescent COVID-19 samples. The analysed material was cDNA or gDNA that came from T cells, B-cell-depleted T cells, or PBMCs.

This study enrolled people aged roughly 18 to 89 from roughly 24 US geographic areas. The V segment lost 5 bases and the J segment 5 bases; nucleotides outside the gene matches: 11. From germline, CDR1 is LGHDT and CDR2 YNNKEL (reference sequence). The CDR3 runs to 16 residues. Authors' processing steps: Reference gene primer amplification in the assay estimated nucleated cell counts. The repertoire was sequenced with immunoSEQ multiplex PCR; TCRdb's copy has only in-frame clones and lacks some. V, J and clone size are those of that table, while D and trimming were read from the DNA. The table lists 200,000 to 250,000 clones, about 90% of them singletons.

The sequencing sample was made of PBMCs or T cells enriched from blood (not recorded which). This TCR came from a woman aged 18-30 years who had recovered from COVID-19. The chain employs TRBV3-1 (or the pseudogene TRBV3-2) and TRBJ2-2; 7 positions match TRBD1. CDR3 nucleotide sequence: TGTGCCAGCAGCGACAGACAGGGTTCGGGAACCGGGGAGCTGTTTTTT. Amino acid sequence: CASSDRQGSGTGELFF.